A selection of T cell receptor beta chains follows, all from one sample in a study of CD8+ T cells in alopecia areata. Clones were read by immunoSEQ multiplex PCR, and TCRdb kept only the in-frame ones, dropping some. The sample contains approximately 91,000 clones, about 45% of which appear only once. The sample consisted of CD4+ T cells sorted from blood. The receptor source for this set is a human donor with alopecia areata. Each CDR3 is given with its conserved first and last residue. The D gene is left open where the match is weak. Clone size is stated in some rows and not others, as once, few, many or a class when expanded.

size	V	J	D	CDR3	DNA
few	TRBV6-5	TRBJ2-7	-	CASSIRDGSYEQYF	TGTGCCAGCAGTATCCGGGACGGCTCCTACGAGCAGTACTTC
-	TRBV11-3	TRBJ2-7	-	CASSSTGAYEQYF	TGTGCCAGCAGCTCGACAGGAGCCTACGAGCAGTACTTC
-	TRBV4-3	TRBJ2-7	-	CASSQFTGLYEQYF	TGCGCCAGCAGCCAATTCACGGGACTCTACGAGCAGTACTTC
-	TRBV30	TRBJ2-1	-	CAWSQRDNEQFF	TGTGCCTGGAGTCAACGGGATAATGAGCAGTTCTTC
-	TRBV29-1	TRBJ2-1	-	CSARSGPESYNEQFF	TGCAGCGCCCGGTCCGGGCCGGAATCCTACAATGAGCAGTTCTTC
many	TRBV7-9	TRBJ1-3	-	CASSLTQLGTGNTIYF	TGTGCCAGCAGCTTAACCCAATTAGGAACTGGAAACACCATATATTTT
-	TRBV10-2	TRBJ2-3	-	CASSVGVGTDTQYF	TGCGCCAGCAGTGTAGGGGTCGGCACAGATACGCAGTATTTT
-	TRBV30	TRBJ2-7	-	CAWTKDNYYEQYF	TGTGCCTGGACCAAGGACAATTACTACGAGCAGTACTTC
few	TRBV28	TRBJ2-7	TRBD2	CASSFGGTSSHEQYF	TGTGCCAGCAGTTTTGGCGGGACTAGCTCCCACGAGCAGTACTTC
once	TRBV30	TRBJ2-4	TRBD2	CAWSVPSAGGNIQYF	TGTGCCTGGAGTGTACCTTCAGCGGGGGGGAACATTCAGTACTTC
-	TRBV2	TRBJ1-6	-	CASSERQGNSPLHF	TGTGCCAGCAGTGAACGGCAGGGGAATTCACCCCTCCACTTT
-	TRBV19	TRBJ1-2	-	CASSIGSGAYYGYTF	TGTGCCAGTTCAATAGGAAGCGGGGCTTACTATGGCTACACCTTC
-	TRBV30	TRBJ1-3	-	CAWSPGLRSGNTIYF	TGTGCCTGGAGCCCGGGACTTCGCTCTGGAAACACCATATATTTT
-	TRBV27	TRBJ2-7	-	CASSLRDTGEQYF	TGTGCCAGCAGTTTACGGGACACGGGGGAGCAGTACTTC
-	TRBV30	TRBJ1-2	-	CACPLDSNYGYTF	TGTGCCTGCCCCTTGGACAGCAACTATGGCTACACCTTC
-	TRBV19	TRBJ2-1	TRBD2	CASSISGGPHNEQFF	TGTGCCAGTAGTATAAGCGGGGGGCCACACAATGAGCAGTTCTTC
few	TRBV29-1	TRBJ2-5	-	CSVEARGSETQYF	TGCAGCGTTGAAGCGCGGGGATCAGAGACCCAGTACTTC
-	TRBV2	TRBJ1-1	-	CASSETWTAEAFF	TGTGCCAGCAGTGAAACCTGGACCGCTGAAGCTTTCTTT
few	TRBV29-1	TRBJ2-3	-	CSVAEGGTDTQYF	TGCAGCGTTGCAGAGGGGGGCACAGATACGCAGTATTTT
-	TRBV30	TRBJ2-5	TRBD1	CAWSLDRGGETQYF	TGTGCCTGGAGCCTGGACAGGGGGGGAGAGACCCAGTACTTC
few	TRBV11-2	TRBJ2-5	TRBD2	CASSLGLAEETQYF	TGTGCCAGCAGCTTAGGGCTAGCGGAAGAGACCCAGTACTTC
few	TRBV10-3	TRBJ2-5	-	CAISELGRETQYF	TGTGCCATCAGTGAGTTGGGGAGAGAGACCCAGTACTTC
-	TRBV2	TRBJ2-7	-	CASSDNTYAQYF	TGTGCCAGCAGTGACAACACCTACGCGCAGTACTTC
-	TRBV29-1	TRBJ2-1	-	CSVRSGSSYNEQFF	TGCAGCGTCCGGTCGGGGAGCTCCTACAATGAGCAGTTCTTC
-	TRBV11-2	TRBJ1-2	-	CASSLAGARYTF	TGTGCCAGCAGCTTAGCCGGGGCGCGCTACACCTTC
-	TRBV30	TRBJ1-1	-	CAGRENTEAFF	TGTGCGGGACGAGAAAACACTGAAGCTTTCTTT
-	TRBV29-1	TRBJ2-5	TRBD2	CSAGLAGYNNFQETQYF	TGCAGCGCAGGACTAGCGGGATACAATAACTTCCAAGAGACCCAGTACTTC
-	TRBV29-1	TRBJ1-2	-	CSVEGGFSYGYTF	TGCAGCGTGGAAGGAGGGTTCAGCTATGGCTACACCTTC
-	TRBV29-1	TRBJ2-5	-	CSVGGRTQETQYF	TGCAGCGTTGGCGGGCGGACCCAAGAGACCCAGTACTTC
-	TRBV2	TRBJ2-5	TRBD2	CASGLAGGEETQYF	TGTGCCAGCGGGCTAGCGGGAGGCGAAGAGACCCAGTACTTC
-	TRBV30	TRBJ1-1	TRBD1	CAWSLTGTTEAFF	TGTGCCTGGAGCCTGACAGGGACCACTGAAGCTTTCTTT
-	TRBV29-1	TRBJ2-5	TRBD2	CSVGRGELETQYF	TGCAGCGTCGGGAGGGGGGAGTTAGAGACCCAGTACTTC
-	TRBV7-2	TRBJ2-1	TRBD2	CASSQGAVPGRLSYNEQFF	TGCGCCAGCAGCCAAGGTGCGGTCCCCGGGAGGTTATCCTACAATGAGCAGTTCTTC
few	TRBV5-1	TRBJ2-1	-	CASSLGPWDEQFF	TGCGCCAGCAGCTTGGGACCGTGGGATGAGCAGTTCTTC
-	TRBV29-1	TRBJ2-5	TRBD2	CSVGTGGQETQYF	TGCAGCGTTGGGACGGGGGGCCAAGAGACCCAGTACTTC
-	TRBV30	TRBJ2-7	-	CAWSPIGPGRHEQYF	TGTGCCTGGAGTCCAATTGGACCTGGTAGGCACGAGCAGTACTTC
-	TRBV30	TRBJ1-1	-	CAWSLGTNTEAFF	TGTGCCTGGAGTCTCGGCACGAACACTGAAGCTTTCTTT
-	TRBV5-6	TRBJ1-2	-	CASSLRGDDTYGYTF	TGTGCCAGCAGCTTGAGGGGGGACGACACCTATGGCTACACCTTC